The 20 T cell receptor beta chains listed next were all sequenced from one sample in a study of T-cell memory formation after mild COVID-19. Each CDR3 protein is one row after TCRdb ran MiXCR on the 5' RACE reads. The sample lists 400,000 to 500,000 distinct CDR3 sequences; around 19% were seen once. Sequencing was performed on PBMCs or a T cell subset sorted from them (not recorded which). All receptors derive from an adult woman who had mild COVID-19 (a few samples of this study predate the infection). Cell type and time point are not known.

This clonotype was detected ten times or more. V is TRBV15 and J is TRBJ2-1, with TRBD2 matching over 10 bases. Germline-derived CDR1 and CDR2 are LNHNV and YYDKDF (reference sequence). Trimming at V came to 0 bases and at J to 2 bases, leaving 1 base not matched to a gene. The CDR3 has 16 amino acids. The CDR3 reads CATSRDSGGPYNEQFF. The DNA of the CDR3 is TGTGCCACCAGCAGAGATAGCGGGGGGCCCTACAATGAGCAGTTCTTC. The whole variable domain, filled in from reference TRBV15 and TRBJ2-1, reads DAMVIQNPRYQVTQFGKPVTLSCSQTLNHNVMYWYQQKSSQAPKLLFHYYDKDFNNEADTPDNFQSRRPNTSFCFLDIRSPGLGDTAMYLCATSRDSGGPYNEQFFGPGTRLTVL.

The table lists this clonotype with a few counts. The rearrangement joins TRBV5-1 to TRBJ2-3; TRBD1 or TRBD2 may be the D gene (6 bases each). CDR1 and CDR2 (germline): SGHRS, YFSETQ. There are 15 residues in the CDR3. Between the trimmed V and J ends, which lost 5 bases and 3 bases, there was a span of 16 bases. CDR3 coding DNA: TGCGCCAGCAGACGGGCACAGGGAGGAACAGATACGCAGTATTTT. This codes for CASRRAQGGTDTQYF. Based on the CDR3 plus reference TRBV5-1 and TRBJ2-3, the full variable domain is KAGVTQTPRYLIKTRGQQVTLSCSPISGHRSVSWYQQTPGQGLQFLFEYFSETQRNKGNFPGRFSGRQFSNSRSEMNVSTLELGDSALYLCASRRAQGGTDTQYFGPGTRLTVL.

In its sample, this clonotype was seen many times. V usage is TRBV5-1 and J usage is TRBJ2-1, with TRBD1 identical over 10 bases. CDR3 size: 16 residues. The germline V gene has CDR1 SGHRS and CDR2 YFSETQ. V lost 6 bases to trimming and J lost 4 bases; unmatched junction nucleotides: 10. CDR3 loop: CASTGQGVIGYNEQFF. The DNA of the CDR3 is TGCGCCAGCACCGGACAGGGGGTTATAGGATACAATGAGCAGTTCTTC.

The chain recombines TRBV15 with TRBJ1-5; unclear D gene. The germline CDR1 and CDR2 sequences are LNHNV and YYDKDF (reference sequence). The germline V and J ends were trimmed by 1 base and 7 bases, with 5 bases remaining between them. This CDR3 spans 12 amino acids. CDR3 bases: TGTGCCACCAGCAGAGCCAAACAGCCCCAGCATTTT. Translation: CATSRAKQPQHF.

The gene calls are TRBV7-9 and TRBJ2-1, with D possibly matching TRBD1 (5 bases). The V and J ends lost 4 bases and 5 bases respectively, with 27 bases between them. The germline CDR1 and CDR2 sequences are SEHNR and FQNEAQ (reference sequence). This CDR3 comprises 19 residues. CDR3 DNA: TGTGCCAGCAGCTCAATCCCTTCGCCCGTCAGGGTACGAGACAATGAGCAGTTCTTC. It specifies CASSSIPSPVRVRDNEQFF.

The chain recombines TRBV4-1 with TRBJ2-3; TRBD2 agrees at 8 bases. The CDR3 has 16 amino acids. Unmatched junction bases numbered 10, after V lost 3 bases and J lost 5 bases. Germline V CDR1 and CDR2: MGHRA, YSYEKL. CDR3 in amino acids: CASSHPGTSVGDTQYF. CDR3 nucleotides: TGCGCCAGCAGCCATCCCGGGACTAGTGTAGGAGATACGCAGTATTTT.

There are a few counts of this clonotype. The rearrangement uses TRBV6-7 and TRBJ2-7; the D gene is possibly TRBD2 (6 bases). TRBV6-7 belongs to the ORF category, with a function that is uncertain. The CDR3 length is 21 residues. The V end lost 5 bases, the J end lost 5 bases, and 37 bases lay between the germline ends. DNA for the CDR3: TGTGCCAGCAGTGCGGTGGAGGTAACACCTCTCTTTGGGACTTCCTACCACGAGCAGTACTTC. This sequence encodes CASSAVEVTPLFGTSYHEQYF.

The chain links TRBV30 to TRBJ2-5, with 12 bases lining up with TRBD2. Germline loops: CDR1 GTSNPN, CDR2 SVGIG (reference sequence). CDR3 length: 16 residues. Unmatched junction bases numbered 11, after V lost 2 bases and J lost 7 bases. The CDR3 DNA reads TGTGCCTGGAGTCCGCGGACTAGCGGGACTTTGGGGACCCAGTACTTC. Residues: CAWSPRTSGTLGTQYF.

This chain joins TRBV7-2 and TRBJ1-2; TRBD1 agrees at 9 bases. V was pared by 2 bases and J by 7 bases, with 5 bases of the junction left unmatched. The CDR3 is 14 residues long. The germline V gene encodes CDR1 SGHTA and CDR2 FQGNSA. As DNA, the CDR3 is TGTGCCAGCAGCTTAATTACAGGGGGCAGTGGCTACACCTTC. It specifies CASSLITGGSGYTF.

The sample holds a few counts of this clonotype. This sequence joins TRBV6-5 and TRBJ2-7; unclear D gene. The CDR3 has 13 amino acids. Trimming took 7 bases from V and 1 from J, leaving 11 bases between them. Germline V lookup: CDR1 MNHEY, CDR2 SVGAGI. The CDR3 coding sequence is TGTGCCAGCAAGGTAGCAAGTTCCTACGAGCAGTACTTC. Encoded protein: CASKVASSYEQYF.

This clonotype was seen a few times. The V gene is TRBV12-3 or TRBV12-4, the J gene TRBJ2-3; D is possibly TRBD2 (6 bases). The CDR3 has 14 amino acids. The V end was cut by 6 bases, the J end by 3 bases, with 13 bases between. The CDR3 loop is CASSTSRGTDTQYF. The CDR3 DNA reads TGTGCCAGCAGCACTAGCCGGGGGACAGATACGCAGTATTTT.

The table lists this clonotype with a few counts. The chain links TRBV27 to TRBJ2-7; 10 bases map to TRBD1. Trimming at V came to 3 bases and at J to 3 bases, leaving 5 bases not matched to a gene. The germline V gene has CDR1 MNHEY and CDR2 SMNVEV (reference sequence). The CDR3 spans 15 residues. The CDR3 DNA is TGTGCCAGCAGTTTGGCAGGGACAGGGGACTACGAGCAGTACTTC. As protein: CASSLAGTGDYEQYF.

The chain is built from TRBV7-6 and TRBJ1-2; TRBD1 matches 10 bases. Looked up from germline, CDR1 is SGHVS and CDR2 is FNYEAQ. The CDR3 has 15 residues. J lost 7 bases, V lost 2 bases, and 7 bases had no gene match. CDR3 region: CASSLSGTGVGGYTF. DNA of the CDR3: TGTGCCAGCAGCTTATCCGGGACAGGGGTGGGTGGCTACACCTTC.

This clonotype was seen a handful of times. The V and J genes are TRBV7-2 and TRBJ2-1; TRBD2 matches 8 bases. Germline values: CDR1 SGHTA, CDR2 FQGNSA. The junction had 7 bases not matched to a gene; V was cut back by 6 bases and J by 3 bases. The CDR3 runs 15 residues. The CDR3 DNA follows: TGTGCCAGCAGGCGGGAGGAGCGGGGCTACAATGAGCAGTTCTTC. Its translation: CASRREERGYNEQFF.

The chain uses TRBV5-1 and TRBJ1-2, with 8 positions matching TRBD1. The CDR3 runs 14 residues. J was trimmed by 13 bases and V by 3 bases; bases with no gene match: 14. Germline V CDR1 and CDR2: SGHRS, YFSETQ. As DNA, the CDR3 is TGCGCCAGCAGCTCGGACAGGGCCTCCCGACAAGTCACCTTC. It yields the protein CASSSDRASRQVTF.

CDR3 loop: CASSSSGYRENIQYF. CDR3 bases: TGTGCCAGCAGTTCATCAGGGTACAGGGAAAACATTCAGTACTTC. The chain combines TRBV9 with TRBJ2-4; D might be TRBD1 (6 bases). The CDR3 contains 15 residues. The V and J ends lost 5 bases and 5 bases respectively, with 17 bases between them. CDR1 and CDR2 from the germline V gene are SGDLS and YYNGEE.

The V and J genes are TRBV4-1 and TRBJ1-1; the D is unclear. V shed 0 bases and J shed 5 bases, with 10 bases lying between them. CDR3 length: 14 residues. Per the germline V gene, CDR1 is MGHRA and CDR2 is YSYEKL. CDR3 coding DNA: TGCGCCAGCAGCCAAGAAAGGGCTAGTACTGAAGCTTTCTTT. Its protein product is CASSQERASTEAFF.

This clonotype was recorded only once. The rearrangement joins TRBV10-3 to TRBJ2-3; 12 positions match TRBD2. Looked up from germline, CDR1 is ENHRY and CDR2 is SYGVKD. There are 14 residues in the CDR3. The V gene end was trimmed by 10 bases and the J gene end by 2 bases; junction bases not matched to a gene: 4. CDR3 amino acids: CATRTSGTTDTQYF. In DNA form, the CDR3 reads TGTGCCACCCGGACTAGCGGGACCACAGATACGCAGTATTTT.

The chain carries TRBV29-1 and TRBJ1-1, with 10 bases lining up with TRBD1. There are 13 residues in the CDR3. The V gene end was trimmed by 5 bases and the J gene end by 6 bases; junction bases not matched to a gene: 6. CDR1 and CDR2 from the germline V gene are SQVTM and ANQGSEA. CDR3 DNA sequence: TGCAGCGTTACACGACAGGGGGCCGCTGAAGCTTTCTTT. It encodes CSVTRQGAAEAFF.

There are many counts of this clonotype. This chain joins TRBV7-9 and TRBJ2-1; the D gene is possibly TRBD1 (6 bases). V shed 1 base and J shed 8 bases, with 15 bases lying between them. The CDR3 has 15 residues. CDR1 SEHNR and CDR2 FQNEAQ come from the germline V gene (reference sequence). CDR3 DNA: TGTGCCAGCAGCTTAGAGGGACATCCAAGCGATGAGCAGTTCTTC. Protein: CASSLEGHPSDEQFF.